The following is a TCR beta chain sequence with its context. Its antigen is still unknown. This CDR3 region has 14 residues. The V gene lost 5 bases and the J gene lost 2 bases, with 10 bases spanning the gap. The sample is drawn from a study of T-cell memory formation after mild COVID-19. About the research overall: There were largely donor-specific TCR clusters. Broader study findings: Pre-infection memory contained some responding clones, which suggested that cross-reactive memory had joined.

Using its own MiXCR run on the 5' RACE reads, TCRdb lists one record per CDR3 protein. This table holds approximately 350,000 distinct CDR3 sequences, about an eighth found once. This clonotype originated in a man between 18 and 35 years old who had mild COVID-19 (a few samples of this study predate the infection). Cell type and time point are not known. This chain joins TRBV12-3 or TRBV12-4 and TRBJ2-1; TRBD1 is a possible D gene (5 bases). Specimen: PBMCs or a T cell subset sorted from them (not recorded which). CDR3 coding DNA: TGTGCCAGCAGTAATGGCAGGGCCTACAATGAGCAGTTCTTC. It is translated as CASSNGRAYNEQFF.